The 14 T cell receptor beta chains reported below all come from one sample, sequenced in a study of beta chain features in type 1 diabetes. Of the isolated RNA, all was reverse transcribed, and so the sequenced material was expressed TCRB transcripts. Measured with immunoSEQ multiplex PCR; TCRdb has only the in-frame clones, and not every one. The sample records about 400,000 clones, roughly 12% being singletons. Sequenced material: naive CD4+ T cells from blood. The receptors originated from a man between 18 and 35 years old in good health.

The chain has TRBV7-9 and TRBJ2-7; D possibly corresponds to TRBD1 (6 bases). Trimming cost V 5 bases and J 6 bases, with 26 bases left between them. The germline gives CDR1 SEHNR, CDR2 FQNEAQ (reference sequence). The length of the CDR3 is 17 residues. The CDR3: CASSPVGAQGIPLEQYF. As DNA, the CDR3 is TGTGCCAGCAGCCCCGTCGGGGCACAGGGAATTCCCCTCGAGCAGTACTTC.

The count of this clone is one. CDR3 sequence: CASSIIRTSGRIEQYF. CDR3 nucleotides: TGCGCCAGCAGCATCATAAGGACTAGCGGGAGGATCGAGCAGTACTTC. This sequence joins TRBV5-1 and TRBJ2-7; 14 nucleotides line up with TRBD2. The CDR3 covers 16 residues. Trimming at V came to 4 bases and at J to 6 bases, leaving 9 bases not matched to a gene. The germline CDR1 and CDR2 sequences are SGHRS and YFSETQ.

The rearrangement joins TRBV7-3 to TRBJ2-2; 10 nucleotides line up with TRBD1. Germline CDR1 is SGHTA and CDR2 is FQGTGA. There are 17 residues in the CDR3. Trimming at V came to 3 bases and at J to 2 bases, leaving 6 bases not matched to a gene. CDR3 bases: TGTGCCAGCAGCTTGACCCGGGACAGGGGAAACACCGGGGAGCTGTTTTTT. It yields the protein CASSLTRDRGNTGELFF.

This clone was seen a few times. Other nucleotide sequences from this sample produce the same CDR3. The V gene is TRBV5-1, the J gene TRBJ1-5; unclear D gene. This CDR3 region has 13 residues. CDR1 is SGHRS and CDR2 is YFSETQ in the germline V gene. Trimming stripped 0 bases from V and 5 bases from J, with 6 bases between. The DNA for the CDR3 is TGCGCCAGCAGCTTGGGCGGGGATCAGCCCCAGCATTTT. Its protein product is CASSLGGDQPQHF.

The chain links TRBV15 to TRBJ2-6; D is undetermined. The length of the CDR3 is 16 residues. Germline values: CDR1 LNHNV, CDR2 YYDKDF (reference sequence). V shed 2 bases and J shed 0 bases, with 8 bases lying between them. The CDR3 loop is CATSRPRSSGANVLTF. In nucleotides, the CDR3 is TGTGCCACCAGCAGACCCCGTAGCTCTGGGGCCAACGTCCTGACTTTC.

V gene TRBV6-5 combines with J gene TRBJ2-7, with D possibly TRBD1 on 6 matching bases. Germline V gene sequence: CDR1 MNHEY, CDR2 SVGAGI. This CDR3 region has 13 residues. V shed 4 bases and J shed 3 bases, with 10 bases lying between them. CDR3 coding DNA: TGTGCCAGCAGTTGGGGCAGGGGCTACGAGCAGTACTTC. It codes for CASSWGRGYEQYF.

V usage is TRBV5-6 and J usage is TRBJ2-3; 9 bases match TRBD2. CDR1 and CDR2 from the germline V gene are SGHDT and YYEEEE. This CDR3 comprises 15 residues. V trimming: 1 base; J trimming: 4 bases; junction bases outside the gene matches: 4. The CDR3 bases are TGTGCCAGCAGCTTGTGGGGACTAGCTTCAGATACGCAGTATTTT. It yields the protein CASSLWGLASDTQYF. Full variable domain (remainder filled in from reference TRBV5-6 and TRBJ2-3): DAGVTQSPTHLIKTRGQQVTLRCSPKSGHDTVSWYQQALGQGPQFIFQYYEEEERQRGNFPDRFSGHQFPNYSSELNVNALLLGDSALYLCASSLWGLASDTQYFGPGTRLTVL.

The chain links TRBV11-3 to TRBJ1-1; 7 bases line up with TRBD1. Germline V lookup: CDR1 SGHNT, CDR2 YENEEA. The length of the CDR3 is 14 residues. Trimming at V came to 6 bases and at J to 11 bases, leaving 15 bases not matched to a gene. CDR3 in amino acids: CASSRVDRQSSAFF. CDR3 in DNA: TGTGCCAGCAGTCGGGTGGACAGGCAAAGTTCGGCTTTCTTT.

The CDR3 reads CAWSVRRLAGEETQYF. The DNA for the CDR3 is TGTGCCTGGAGTGTACGAAGACTAGCGGGAGAAGAGACCCAGTACTTC. This chain links TRBV30 with TRBJ2-5; 12 bases match TRBD2. The CDR3 is made up of 16 amino acids. The germline V gene encodes CDR1 GTSNPN and CDR2 SVGIG (reference sequence). V lost 0 bases to trimming and J lost 3 bases; unmatched junction nucleotides: 5.

This clone came up a few times. The rearrangement links TRBV4-3 to TRBJ2-5, with 9 nucleotides matching TRBD1. Trimming removed 4 bases from V and 2 bases from J; junction bases left unmatched: 2. This CDR3 contains 14 residues. Germline V lookup: CDR1 LGHNA, CDR2 YSLEER. CDR3 protein: CASSRQGGQETQYF. CDR3 in DNA: TGCGCCAGCAGCCGACAGGGGGGTCAAGAGACCCAGTACTTC.

This clone was counted only a few times. The V gene is TRBV7-2, the J gene TRBJ1-2; TRBD1 is a possible D gene (5 bases). Germline CDR1 SGHTA, CDR2 FQGNSA. Trimming removed 6 bases at V and 6 bases at J, with 23 bases between. The CDR3 is 16 residues long. The CDR3 nucleotides read TGTGCCAGCAGTCCCGCCGCGGGGGGGAATCGGGATGGCTACACCTTC. As protein: CASSPAAGGNRDGYTF.

The chain links TRBV19 to TRBJ2-1; TRBD2 aligns across 7 bases. Germline lookup yields CDR1 LNHDA and CDR2 SQIVND (reference sequence). Trimming at V came to 3 bases and at J to 6 bases, leaving 11 bases not matched to a gene. This CDR3 comprises 16 residues. The CDR3 spells CASSIGGGFSFNEQFF. Here the CDR3 DNA reads TGTGCCAGTAGTATCGGGGGAGGGTTTTCGTTCAATGAGCAGTTCTTC.

The chain couples TRBV7-9 to TRBJ2-3, with 8 bases identical to TRBD2. The CDR3 spans 15 residues. Germline assignment: CDR1 SEHNR and CDR2 FQNEAQ (reference sequence). Trimming took 1 base from V and 1 from J; bases not matched to a gene: 1. This CDR3 reads CASSLDGRGTDTQYF. DNA of the CDR3: TGTGCCAGCAGCTTAGACGGGAGGGGCACAGATACGCAGTATTTT.

This chain joins TRBV29-1 and TRBJ1-2; a weak D match, TRBD1 (6 bases). Germline values: CDR1 SQVTM, CDR2 ANQGSEA. The CDR3 length is 11 residues. The germline V and J ends were trimmed by 5 bases and 6 bases, with 10 bases remaining between them. As DNA, the CDR3 is TGCAGCGTTAGGGGGGGCGATGGCTACACCTTC. Translating it yields CSVRGGDGYTF.